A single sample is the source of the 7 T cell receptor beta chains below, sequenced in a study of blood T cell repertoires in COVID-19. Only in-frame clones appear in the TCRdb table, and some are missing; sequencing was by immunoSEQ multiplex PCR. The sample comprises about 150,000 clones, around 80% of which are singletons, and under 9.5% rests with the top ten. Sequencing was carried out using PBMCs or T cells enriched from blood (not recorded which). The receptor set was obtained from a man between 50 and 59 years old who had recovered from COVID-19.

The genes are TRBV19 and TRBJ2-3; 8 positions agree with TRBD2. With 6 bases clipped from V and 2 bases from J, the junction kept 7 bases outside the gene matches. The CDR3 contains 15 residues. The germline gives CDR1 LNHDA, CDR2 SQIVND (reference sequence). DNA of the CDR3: TGTGCCAGTAGGGTGAGCGGGGGCCACACAGATACGCAGTATTTT. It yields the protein CASRVSGGHTDTQYF.

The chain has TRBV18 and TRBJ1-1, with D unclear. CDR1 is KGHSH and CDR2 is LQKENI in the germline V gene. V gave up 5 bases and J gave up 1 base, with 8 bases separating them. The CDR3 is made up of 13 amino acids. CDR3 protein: CASSFSSNTEAFF. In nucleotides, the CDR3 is TGTGCCAGCTCATTCTCGTCGAACACTGAAGCTTTCTTT.

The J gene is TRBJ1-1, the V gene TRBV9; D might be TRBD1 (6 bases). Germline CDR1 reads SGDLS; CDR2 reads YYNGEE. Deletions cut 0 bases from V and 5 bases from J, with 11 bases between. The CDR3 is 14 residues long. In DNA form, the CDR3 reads TGTGCCAGCAGCGTAGGGACAGCGGCTACTGAAGCTTTCTTT. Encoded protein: CASSVGTAATEAFF.

CDR3 sequence: CASSFQGSPQPQHF. For the CDR3, the DNA is TGTGCCAGCAGCTTTCAGGGAAGCCCTCAGCCCCAGCATTTT. The chain employs TRBV5-4 and TRBJ1-5, with D possibly TRBD1 on 5 matching bases. The CDR3 has 14 residues. Trimming left V 2 bases short and J 6 bases short, with 12 bases between. Germline V CDR1 and CDR2: SGHNT, YYREEE (reference sequence).

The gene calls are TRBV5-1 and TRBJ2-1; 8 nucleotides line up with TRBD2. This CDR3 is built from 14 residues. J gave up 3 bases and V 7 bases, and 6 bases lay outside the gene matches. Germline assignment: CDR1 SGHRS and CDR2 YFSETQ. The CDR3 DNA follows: TGCGCCAGCGGGCGGGGGGCCTTCTACAATGAGCAGTTCTTC. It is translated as CASGRGAFYNEQFF.

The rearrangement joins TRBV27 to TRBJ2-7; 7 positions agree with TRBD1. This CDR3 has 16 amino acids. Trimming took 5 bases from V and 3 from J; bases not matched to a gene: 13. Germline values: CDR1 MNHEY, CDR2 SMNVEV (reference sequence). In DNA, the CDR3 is TGTGCCAGCAGTCTTCAGGGGGACGGAATAGGCTACGAGCAGTACTTC. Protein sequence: CASSLQGDGIGYEQYF.

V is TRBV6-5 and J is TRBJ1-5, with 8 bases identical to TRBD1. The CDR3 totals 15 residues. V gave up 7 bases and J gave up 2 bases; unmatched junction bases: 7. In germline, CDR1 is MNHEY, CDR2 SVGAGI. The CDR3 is CASKVDRAGNQPQHF. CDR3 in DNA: TGTGCCAGCAAGGTGGACAGGGCGGGCAATCAGCCCCAGCATTTT.